This TCR beta chain was captured in a study of blood T cells in healthy people across ages. The overall study: Per two T cells, about one barcoded beta molecule was captured through template switching. Points from the study as a whole: Observed TCR beta diversity showed a strong correlation with the percentage of naive T cells as measured by flow cytometry. Diversity was estimated from one million T cells, and these estimates were considered underestimates.

This clonotype was seen more than once but under ten times. Its antigen remains unknown. V was pared by 1 base and J by 6 bases, with 13 bases between. The CDR3 sequence is 14 residues long. Germline V gives CDR1 SGHTA, CDR2 FQGNSA. The second PCR ran roughly 7 to 12 cycles with a sample-barcoded 5' primer and J-beta primers. TCRdb recomputed calls from the 5' RACE reads with MiXCR, one row per CDR3 protein. The sample shows some 640,000 distinct CDR3 sequences, roughly 49% of them seen only once. Each individual donor underwent a draw of about 9.9 milliliters of peripheral blood. J is TRBJ2-7 and V is TRBV7-2; possible D gene TRBD1, 5 bases. Material for sequencing was blood. This clonotype was obtained from an older woman in good health. CDR3 amino acids: CASSLDPSQGEQYF. The CDR3, as DNA: TGTGCCAGCAGCTTAGACCCGAGTCAGGGCGAGCAGTACTTC.